A single sample gave rise to the 5 T cell receptor beta chains below, sequenced in a study of shared clonotypes between healthy human individuals. Profiled with immunoSEQ multiplex PCR; TCRdb holds only in-frame clones, not every one. The sample has more than 1.2 million clones, approximately 98.5% seen once. What was sequenced was naive CD4+ T cells sorted from blood. Subset denoted: CD45RA+ positively selected. These receptors were obtained from a man aged 25-45 years in good health.

The chain carries TRBV18 and TRBJ2-7, with D hard to call. With 1 base removed from V and 2 bases from J, the gap between germline ends came to 15 bases. The length of the CDR3 is 16 residues. Germline CDR1 and CDR2: KGHSH and LQKENI. CDR3 nucleotides: TGTGCCAGCTCACCACTAAACAGTCCGCTTACCTACGAGCAGTACTTC. This sequence encodes CASSPLNSPLTYEQYF.

V is TRBV7-2 and J is TRBJ2-7; TRBD2 matches at 7 bases. Trimming cost V 1 base and J 4 bases; bases outside gene matches: 4. Germline V CDR1 and CDR2: SGHTA, FQGNSA. This CDR3 comprises 14 residues. As DNA, the CDR3 is TGTGCCAGCAGCTTAGGGGGAGGGCCATACGAGCAGTACTTC. Its protein is CASSLGGGPYEQYF.

This clone has a single count. The chain is built from TRBV18 and TRBJ2-7, with D possibly being TRBD2 (6 bases). V was pared by 4 bases and J by 1 base, with 14 bases between. Germline-derived CDR1 and CDR2 are KGHSH and LQKENI. The CDR3 is 15 residues long. CDR3 sequence (DNA): TGTGCCAGCTCACGTCCGGGGGTAGGGTCCTACGAGCAGTACTTC. This gives the protein CASSRPGVGSYEQYF.

V is TRBV7-6 and J is TRBJ1-1; TRBD1 is a possible D gene (6 bases). The germline V and J ends were trimmed by 1 base and 1 base, with 13 bases remaining between them. Germline V gene lookup returns CDR1 SGHVS and CDR2 FNYEAQ. The CDR3 is 16 residues long. The CDR3 DNA follows: TGTGCCAGCAGCTTAGAGCGAAGCAGGGGGAACACTGAAGCTTTCTTT. It specifies CASSLERSRGNTEAFF.

The chain joins TRBV7-2 to TRBJ2-4, with TRBD2 identical over 10 bases. Germline V gives CDR1 SGHTA, CDR2 FQGNSA. Germline trimming cut 2 bases from V and 0 bases from J; bases unmatched to any gene: 7. This CDR3 spans 18 amino acids. The CDR3 loop reads CASSLRLAGDVAKNIQYF. For the CDR3, the DNA is TGTGCCAGCAGCTTACGGCTAGCGGGAGATGTAGCCAAAAACATTCAGTACTTC.